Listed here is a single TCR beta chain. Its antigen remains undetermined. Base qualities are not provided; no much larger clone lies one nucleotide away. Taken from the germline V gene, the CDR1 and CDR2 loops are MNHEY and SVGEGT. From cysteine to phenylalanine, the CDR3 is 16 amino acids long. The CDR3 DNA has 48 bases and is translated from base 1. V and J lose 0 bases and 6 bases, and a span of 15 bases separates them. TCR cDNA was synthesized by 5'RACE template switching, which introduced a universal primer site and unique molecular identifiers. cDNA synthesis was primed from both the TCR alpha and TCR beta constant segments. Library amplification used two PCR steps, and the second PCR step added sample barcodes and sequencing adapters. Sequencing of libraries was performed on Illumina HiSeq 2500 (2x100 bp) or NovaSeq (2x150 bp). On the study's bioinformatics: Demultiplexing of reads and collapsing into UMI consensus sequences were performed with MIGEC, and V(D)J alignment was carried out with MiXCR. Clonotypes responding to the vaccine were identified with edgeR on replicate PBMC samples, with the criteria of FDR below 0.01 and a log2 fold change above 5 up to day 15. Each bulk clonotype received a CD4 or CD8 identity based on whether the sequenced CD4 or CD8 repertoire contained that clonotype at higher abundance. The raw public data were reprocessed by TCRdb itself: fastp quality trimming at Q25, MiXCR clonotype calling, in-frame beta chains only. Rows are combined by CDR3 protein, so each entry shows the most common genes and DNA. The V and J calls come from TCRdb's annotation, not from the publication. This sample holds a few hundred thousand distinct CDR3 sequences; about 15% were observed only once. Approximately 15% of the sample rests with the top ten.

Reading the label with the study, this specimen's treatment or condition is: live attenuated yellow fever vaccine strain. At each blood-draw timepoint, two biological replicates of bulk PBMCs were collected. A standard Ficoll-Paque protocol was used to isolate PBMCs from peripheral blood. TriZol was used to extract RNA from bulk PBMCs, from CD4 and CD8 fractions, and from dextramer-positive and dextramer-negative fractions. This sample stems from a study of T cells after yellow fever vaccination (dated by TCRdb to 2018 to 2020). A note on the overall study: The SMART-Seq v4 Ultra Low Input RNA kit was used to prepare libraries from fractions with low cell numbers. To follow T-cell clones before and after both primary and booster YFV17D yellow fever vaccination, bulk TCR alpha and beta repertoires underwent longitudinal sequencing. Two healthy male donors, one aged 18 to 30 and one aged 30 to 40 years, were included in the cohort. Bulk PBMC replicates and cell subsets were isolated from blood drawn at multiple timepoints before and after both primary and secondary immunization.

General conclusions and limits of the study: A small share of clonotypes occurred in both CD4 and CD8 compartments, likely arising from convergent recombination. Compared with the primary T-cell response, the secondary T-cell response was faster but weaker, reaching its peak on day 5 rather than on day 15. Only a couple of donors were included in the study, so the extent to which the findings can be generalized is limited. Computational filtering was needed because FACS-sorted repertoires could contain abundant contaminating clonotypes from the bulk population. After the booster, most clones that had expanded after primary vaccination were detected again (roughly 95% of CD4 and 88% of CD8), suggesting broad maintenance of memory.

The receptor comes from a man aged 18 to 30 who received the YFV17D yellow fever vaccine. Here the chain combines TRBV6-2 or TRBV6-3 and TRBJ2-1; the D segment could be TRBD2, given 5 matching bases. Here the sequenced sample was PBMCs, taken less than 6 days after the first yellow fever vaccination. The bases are TGTGCCAGCAGTTACTCGTTGAGCGGCGTTCCCAATGAGCAGTTCTTC. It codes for CASSYSLSGVPNEQFF.